One and the same sample provided the 5 T cell receptor beta chains below, sequenced in a study of T cell clonality in common variable immunodeficiency. Clones were read by immunoSEQ multiplex PCR, and TCRdb kept only the in-frame ones, dropping some. This sample has roughly 60,000 clones and no singletons, with 1.5% to 2% in the ten largest. What was sequenced was peripheral blood mononuclear cells. These TCRs come from a person aged 18 to 70 in good health.

This clone was recorded at least ten times. Coverage ceases 3 residues before the CDR3 finishes, and the germline J gene fills in the end. The chain links TRBV12-3 or TRBV12-4 to TRBJ2-7; D uncertain. Deletions cut 3 bases from V and 3 bases from J, with 12 bases between. The CDR3 totals 14 residues. CDR3 residues: CASSFNLQFYEQYF. Incomplete CDR3 DNA: TGTGCCAGCAGTTTTAACCTTCAGTTCTACGAG.

This clone was observed many times. The read gets to within 3 residues of the CDR3 end, and the germline J gene fills in the rest. The chain uses TRBV7-2 and TRBJ2-7, with 11 positions matching TRBD1. This CDR3 is 15 amino acids long. The V and J ends lost 2 bases and 2 bases, in that order; junction bases with no gene match: 2. Germline assignment: CDR1 SGHTA and CDR2 FQGNSA. CDR3 DNA (partial): TGTGCCAGCAGCTTATGGACAGGGGGCGCCTACGAG. Translation: CASSLWTGGAYE. The full-length CDR3 reads as CASSLWTGGAYEQYF.

This clone was seen ten or more times. Coverage ceases 3 residues before the CDR3 finishes, and the germline J gene fills in the end. V is TRBV10-1 and J is TRBJ2-2, with 7 bases matching TRBD1. Germline loops: CDR1 WNHNN, CDR2 SYGVQD (reference sequence). The CDR3 consists of 13 residues. Trimming cost V 7 bases and J 6 bases; bases outside gene matches: 5. CDR3 DNA (partial): TGCGCCAGCACACCAGACAGGGCCGGGGAG. Its translation is CASTPDRAGE. From start to end, the CDR3 is CASTPDRAGELFF.

In this sample, this clone turned up many times. The read terminates 3 residues before the CDR3 end, so the remaining end is supplied by the germline J gene. The chain is built from TRBV30 and TRBJ1-6; unclear D gene. The CDR3 is made up of 17 amino acids. Germline lookup yields CDR1 GTSNPN and CDR2 SVGIG (reference sequence). V gave up 3 bases and J gave up 0 bases, with 15 bases separating them. The part of the CDR3 DNA that was read is TGTGCCTGGAGAGAGGGTTTCAGCAGCTCCTATAATTCACCC. This codes for CAWREGFSSSYNSP. The entire CDR3 sequence reads CAWREGFSSSYNSPLHF.

Ten or more counts support this clone. The read ends 3 residues shy of where the CDR3 ends; the end is completed using the germline J gene. The chain combines TRBV6-2 or TRBV6-3 with TRBJ2-5; 8 bases agree with TRBD1. V shed 5 bases, J shed 4 bases, and the junction held 6 bases outside the gene matches. CDR3 size: 14 residues. Germline loops: CDR1 MNHEY, CDR2 SVGEGT. The CDR3 sequence is CASSATGVGETQYF. The sequenced CDR3 bases are TGTGCCAGCAGTGCGACAGGGGTGGGAGAGACC.